Listed below are T cell receptor beta chains from one sample, sequenced in a study of T cell repertoires in cytomegalovirus infection. TCRdb recomputed calls from the reads with MiXCR, one row per CDR3 protein. The sample records approximately 700,000 distinct CDR3 sequences, about a third being singletons. The sequencing input was PBMCs. All receptors come from a human donor in good health (CMV status not recorded). Some clones in this sample may be carry-over from other donors' samples. CDR3s include the opening cysteine and the closing phenylalanine or tryptophan. Each record gives: clone size, J gene, CDR3 length, V gene, D gene, CDR3 DNA, CDR3 protein. A D gene is named only where the DNA matches it firmly. Rows may omit the clone size; those that give it use once, few, many or a size class.

-,TRBJ2-1,16,TRBV5-4,TRBD2,TGTGCCAGCAGCTTAGTCCGGGGGGGCCTCCACAATGAGCAGTTCTTC,CASSLVRGGLHNEQFF
once,TRBJ2-2,17,TRBV10-3,TRBD2,TGTGCCATCAGTGATGGAGGGACGGGAGGGAACACCGGGGAGCTGTTTTTT,CAISDGGTGGNTGELFF
-,TRBJ1-6,13,TRBV19,TRBD1,TGTGCCAGTGGAGGGACAGCGAATTCACCCCTCCACTTT,CASGGTANSPLHF
few,TRBJ1-6,15,TRBV11-1,-,TGTGCCAGCAGCTTCTTCAGGGTGGGGAATTCACCCCTCCACTTT,CASSFFRVGNSPLHF
few,TRBJ2-7,16,TRBV28,-,TGTGCCAGCAGCGGGGGCGGAGGGCTGACCTCCTACGAGCAGTACTTC,CASSGGGGLTSYEQYF
-,TRBJ2-7,13,TRBV7-2,-,TGTGCCAGCAGTAGCGTAGAGGGATACGAGCAGTACTTC,CASSSVEGYEQYF
-,TRBJ1-1,14,TRBV28,-,TGTGCCAGCATTTTCGGGGGAATGAACACTGAAGCTTTCTTT,CASIFGGMNTEAFF
few,TRBJ1-2,15,TRBV11-2,TRBD1,TGTGCCAGCAGCTTATATCCGGGACAGGGGTATGGCTACACCTTC,CASSLYPGQGYGYTF
-,TRBJ2-7,12,TRBV20-1,-,TGCAGCGAGCTACTAGGAGTCCACGAGCAGTACTTC,CSELLGVHEQYF
-,TRBJ2-1,15,TRBV5-8,-,TGTGCCAGCAGCCCCCGGGTCCTCTCCTACAATGAGCAGTTCTTC,CASSPRVLSYNEQFF
few,TRBJ2-3,15,TRBV29-1,-,TGCAGCGTTGATGGGTTCTTGGGCCACACAGATACGCAGTATTTT,CSVDGFLGHTDTQYF
-,TRBJ2-4,15,TRBV5-1,-,TGCGCCAGCAGCTTGGAAACCGGTTCCAAAAACATTCAGTACTTC,CASSLETGSKNIQYF
-,TRBJ2-2,16,TRBV5-1,-,TGCGCCAGCAGCTTCGGGGTGATAGTTAGCACCGGGGAGCTGTTTTTT,CASSFGVIVSTGELFF
-,TRBJ2-5,16,TRBV7-6,TRBD2,TGTGCCAGCAGCTCGAGACTAGCGGGGGGTCAAGAGACCCAGTACTTC,CASSSRLAGGQETQYF
once,TRBJ1-2,12,TRBV5-4,-,TGTGCCAGCAGCCCGGACCTCTATCGCTACACCTTC,CASSPDLYRYTF
-,TRBJ1-1,13,TRBV29-1,-,TGCAGCGTCCGCGTGCGGGGAGTCGCTGAAGCTTTCTTT,CSVRVRGVAEAFF
-,TRBJ1-1,15,TRBV18,-,TGTGCCAGCTCACCACAGGGTCCGATGAACACTGAAGCTTTCTTT,CASSPQGPMNTEAFF
-,TRBJ2-2,16,TRBV7-8,TRBD1,TGTGCCAGCCCAGAAGGGGACAGGGCGAACACCGGGGAGCTGTTTTTT,CASPEGDRANTGELFF
-,TRBJ1-4,14,TRBV7-4,-,TGTGCCGGCAGCTTGGACATAACTAATGAAAAACTGTTTTTT,CAGSLDITNEKLFF
-,TRBJ2-7,13,TRBV19,-,TGTGCCACCGATCGGAGCGGGCTTTACGAGCAGTACTTC,CATDRSGLYEQYF
-,TRBJ1-4,12,TRBV25-1,-,TGTGCCAGCAGTGAATGGGGAGTAAAACTGTTTTTT,CASSEWGVKLFF
-,TRBJ2-1,15,TRBV7-6,TRBD2,TGTGCCAGCAGCTTTGGACTAGTAAGGGACAATGAGCAGTTCTTC,CASSFGLVRDNEQFF
many,TRBJ2-3,15,TRBV7-8,-,TGTGCCAGCAGCTTAAAGTATTCAACGACAGATACGCAGTATTTT,CASSLKYSTTDTQYF
-,TRBJ1-2,14,TRBV19,TRBD1,TGTGCCATTAGTACAACTCGGACAGGGAATGGCTACACCTTC,CAISTTRTGNGYTF
-,TRBJ1-1,14,TRBV28,-,TGTGCCAGCAGTAAGAAAACGAGGGTCACTGAAGCTTTCTTT,CASSKKTRVTEAFF
few,TRBJ2-7,14,TRBV6-1,-,TGTGCCAGCAGTCGGGACCCTTACTCCTACGAGCAGTACTTC,CASSRDPYSYEQYF
many,TRBJ2-1,15,TRBV7-2,-,TGTGCCAGCAGCGGACCGACGGGGAAATACAATGAGCAGTTCTTC,CASSGPTGKYNEQFF
-,TRBJ2-5,14,TRBV29-1,-,TGCAGCGCTAAGGGCCTTCTGTACCAAGAGACCCAGTACTTC,CSAKGLLYQETQYF
-,TRBJ2-1,16,TRBV19,-,TGTGCCAGTATTATAGATATGACAGGCCACCTCAATGAGCAGTTCTTC,CASIIDMTGHLNEQFF
many,TRBJ2-7,16,TRBV7-2,TRBD2,TGTGCCAGCAGCTTAAGAGCGGGAGGGCCTTCCTACGAGCAGTACTTC,CASSLRAGGPSYEQYF
many,TRBJ2-7,15,TRBV20-1,TRBD2,TGCAGTGCTAAAAAGACTAGCGGGGGCCTGTACGAGCAGTACTTC,CSAKKTSGGLYEQYF
-,TRBJ1-2,15,TRBV3-1,-,TGTGCCAGCAGCCAAGAGATTACTGACGACTATGGCTACACCTTC,CASSQEITDDYGYTF
-,TRBJ2-1,13,TRBV7-6,-,TGTGCCAGCAGCTCTCGGAAGGACAATGAGCAGTTCTTC,CASSSRKDNEQFF
-,TRBJ2-5,15,TRBV7-2,-,TGTGCCAGCAGCTTATTCGGGGTGAGGGAAGAGACCCAGTACTTC,CASSLFGVREETQYF
many,TRBJ1-5,16,TRBV7-8,-,TGTGCCAGCAGCTTAGCGGGCAGGAATAGCAATCAGCCCCAGCATTTT,CASSLAGRNSNQPQHF
-,TRBJ1-5,17,TRBV6-6,-,TGTGCCAGCAGTGAGACGCAGTTCCGGGCCGCCCGTCAGCCCCAGCATTTT,CASSETQFRAARQPQHF
-,TRBJ2-7,14,TRBV30,TRBD1,TGTGCCTGGAGCAGGGACAGGGGCAAGGGAGAGCAGTACTTC,CAWSRDRGKGEQYF
-,TRBJ2-1,16,TRBV7-2,TRBD2,TGTGCCAGCAGCTTAGAAGGGGCGGGAGCCGGGGATGAGCAGTTCTTC,CASSLEGAGAGDEQFF